The 24 T cell receptor beta chains below were found in one sample sequenced in a study of T cell responses to AZD1222 COVID-19 vaccine. Libraries were prepared by immunoSEQ multiplex PCR; TCRdb keeps only in-frame clonotypes and omits some of them. The sample lists about 270,000 clones, 85% to 95% occurring once. This sample comprised peripheral blood, obtained 28 days after the second AZD1222 dose. The receptor source for this set is an adult who received the AZD1222 COVID-19 vaccine.

The rearrangement links TRBV2 to TRBJ2-4; no definite D call. The CDR3 covers 16 residues. The V end was cut by 3 bases, the J end by 2 bases, with 14 bases between. Germline values: CDR1 SNHLY, CDR2 FYNNEI. The CDR3 DNA is TGTGCCAGCAGTGACATACGGGCAGGCACCAAAAACATTCAGTACTTC. It is translated as CASSDIRAGTKNIQYF.

V gene TRBV4-1 combines with J gene TRBJ2-1; 9 bases fit TRBD2. Looked up from germline, CDR1 is MGHRA and CDR2 is YSYEKL. V trimming: 0 bases; J trimming: 2 bases; junction bases outside the gene matches: 17. This CDR3 has 21 residues. The CDR3 is CASSQEIRWTLAGLTYNEQFF. CDR3 nucleotide sequence: TGCGCCAGCAGCCAAGAAATAAGGTGGACCCTAGCGGGACTTACCTACAATGAGCAGTTCTTC.

The genes are TRBV5-4 and TRBJ2-3; D not certain. V dropped 2 bases and J dropped 2 bases, with 6 bases sitting between them. The CDR3 spans 13 residues. CDR1 is SGHNT and CDR2 is YYREEE in the germline V gene (reference sequence). In DNA, the CDR3 is TGTGCCAGCAGCTTAGACTCCACAGATACGCAGTATTTT. Its protein is CASSLDSTDTQYF.

The V and J genes are TRBV20-1 and TRBJ2-3; D is unresolved. Germline loops: CDR1 DFQATT, CDR2 SNEGSKA (reference sequence). Trimming pared 3 bases from V and 2 bases from J, leaving 12 bases between. The CDR3 contains 14 residues. CDR3 in amino acids: CSASKGQTTDTQYF. The CDR3 bases are TGCAGTGCTAGTAAGGGCCAGACCACAGATACGCAGTATTTT.

This clone has a single count. The chain has TRBV7-8 and TRBJ2-2; 10 bases align to TRBD2. Unmatched junction bases numbered 13, after V lost 0 bases and J lost 0 bases. CDR1 and CDR2 (germline): SGHVS, FQNEAQ. The CDR3 loop spans 21 amino acids. The CDR3 reads CASSLAPPGSGRPTNTGELFF. CDR3 nucleotide sequence: TGTGCCAGCAGCTTAGCCCCTCCGGGTAGCGGGAGGCCAACGAACACCGGGGAGCTGTTTTTT.

The chain has TRBV7-2 and TRBJ1-1; D is ambiguous. Germline V gene sequence: CDR1 SGHTA, CDR2 FQGNSA. This CDR3 has 13 residues. V was cut by 5 bases and J by 1 base, with 8 bases left in between. CDR3 residues: CASSRQTNTEAFF. CDR3 DNA: TGTGCCAGCAGCAGACAAACGAACACTGAAGCTTTCTTT.

About this clone itself: The same CDR3 can be traced to other DNA sequences in this sample. This chain connects TRBV3-1 (or the pseudogene TRBV3-2) to TRBJ2-7, with D hard to call. Germline values: CDR1 LGHDT, CDR2 YNNKEL (reference sequence). V was clipped by 1 base and J by 0 bases, with 4 bases between them. The length of the CDR3 is 13 residues. The CDR3 coding sequence is TGTGCCAGCAGCCAAGGGAGCTCCTACGAGCAGTACTTC. This sequence encodes CASSQGSSYEQYF.

This chain joins TRBV3-1 (or the pseudogene TRBV3-2) and TRBJ1-2; D gene uncertain. This CDR3 spans 13 amino acids. Trimming pared 8 bases from V and 5 bases from J, leaving 15 bases between. Germline lookup yields CDR1 LGHDT and CDR2 YNNKEL (reference sequence). DNA of the CDR3: TGTGCCAGCGATGGAGGGATCGGGTATGGCTACACCTTC. Amino acid sequence: CASDGGIGYGYTF.

This rearrangement joins TRBV11-1 to TRBJ2-5; D is tentatively TRBD1 or TRBD2 (6 bases each). Germline lookup yields CDR1 SGHAT and CDR2 FQDESV (reference sequence). The CDR3 consists of 16 residues. Trimming shortened V by 1 base and J by 5 bases, and 17 bases separated the two germline ends. In DNA, the CDR3 is TGTGCCAGCAGCTTAGTAGAGGGGGGACCCTGGGAGACCCAGTACTTC. This codes for CASSLVEGGPWETQYF.

The rearrangement uses TRBV5-1 and TRBJ1-2, with D tentatively TRBD1 (6 bases). CDR3 length equals 15 residues. Trimming cost V 0 bases and J 7 bases, with 16 bases left between them. In germline, CDR1 is SGHRS, CDR2 YFSETQ. CDR3 bases: TGCGCCAGCAGCTTGGGGACAGAGGGATACGGTGGCTACACCTTC. It yields the protein CASSLGTEGYGGYTF.

The V and J genes are TRBV7-6 and TRBJ1-3, with D hard to call. The CDR3 spans 15 residues. Germline CDR1 SGHVS, CDR2 FNYEAQ. The V end was cut by 0 bases, the J end by 0 bases, with 6 bases between. The CDR3: CASSLAPSSGNTIYF. The CDR3 coding sequence is TGTGCCAGCAGCTTAGCCCCAAGCTCTGGAAACACCATATATTTT.

The chain carries TRBV7-2 and TRBJ2-7; D remains unclear. Germline loops: CDR1 SGHTA, CDR2 FQGNSA. V lost 5 bases, J lost 0 bases, and 11 bases lay in between. The CDR3 totals 14 residues. Here the CDR3 reads CASSPAGSSYEQYF. The DNA for the CDR3 is TGTGCCAGCAGCCCCGCCGGTAGCTCCTACGAGCAGTACTTC. Full variable domain (outside the CDR3, taken from reference TRBV7-2 and TRBJ2-7): GAGVSQSPSNKVTEKGKDVELRCDPISGHTALYWYRQSLGQGLEFLIYFQGNSAPDKSGLPSDRFSAERTGGSVSTLTIQRTQQEDSAVYLCASSPAGSSYEQYFGPGTRLTVT.

The J gene is TRBJ2-1, the V gene TRBV15; unclear D gene. Looked up from germline, CDR1 is LNHNV and CDR2 is YYDKDF (reference sequence). V was trimmed by 1 base and J by 5 bases, leaving 3 bases between them. The CDR3 runs to 12 residues. DNA for the CDR3: TGTGCCACCAGCAGAGGGCACAATGAGCAGTTCTTC. The encoded protein is CATSRGHNEQFF.

This chain links TRBV19 with TRBJ1-2; 9 nucleotides line up with TRBD1. Germline V gene lookup returns CDR1 LNHDA and CDR2 SQIVND (reference sequence). V trimming: 5 bases; J trimming: 3 bases; junction bases outside the gene matches: 7. The CDR3 has 15 amino acids. The CDR3 loop is CASSGKDRGDYGYTF. CDR3 nucleotides: TGTGCCAGTAGTGGGAAGGACAGGGGCGACTATGGCTACACCTTC.

The rearrangement uses TRBV11-2 and TRBJ2-7; TRBD2 might be the D (5 bases). V was trimmed by 2 bases and J by 2 bases, leaving 10 bases between them. From germline, CDR1 is SGHAT and CDR2 FQNNGV. This CDR3 region has 14 residues. The CDR3 sequence is CASSLKGATYEQYF. The CDR3 nucleotides are TGTGCCAGCAGCTTAAAGGGAGCCACCTACGAGCAGTACTTC.

This clone was seen just once. V is TRBV6-5 and J is TRBJ1-4, with D maybe TRBD1 (6 bases). Germline loops: CDR1 MNHEY, CDR2 SVGAGI. V was shortened by 6 bases and J by 0 bases, with 11 bases between the two germline ends. CDR3 length equals 15 residues. This chain's CDR3 is CASSRTAATNEKLFF. The CDR3 DNA is TGTGCCAGCAGCCGGACAGCTGCAACTAATGAAAAACTGTTTTTT.

This clone was detected once. J is TRBJ2-2 and V is TRBV3-1 (or the pseudogene TRBV3-2), with 8 bases fitting TRBD1. Germline CDR1 and CDR2: LGHDT and YNNKEL (reference sequence). The ends lost 1 base at V and 6 bases at J; junction bases unmatched: 7. The CDR3 covers 16 residues. The CDR3 sequence: CASSQGGTGGAGELFF. Here the CDR3 DNA reads TGTGCCAGCAGCCAAGGAGGGACAGGCGGGGCCGGGGAGCTGTTTTTT.

DNA for the CDR3: TGTGCCAGCAGCTTGGAAGGGTCGTATGGCTACACCTTC. It specifies CASSLEGSYGYTF. V gene TRBV5-4 combines with J gene TRBJ1-2; no definite D call. V was shortened by 0 bases and J by 5 bases, with 8 bases between the two germline ends. The germline CDR1 and CDR2 sequences are SGHNT and YYREEE (reference sequence). The length of the CDR3 is 13 residues.

This clone was counted only a few times. The rearrangement uses TRBV11-3 and TRBJ1-2, with 9 positions matching TRBD1. Unmatched junction bases numbered 3, after V lost 4 bases and J lost 6 bases. Germline V gene data show CDR1 as SGHNT and CDR2 as YENEEA. The CDR3 consists of 13 residues. This chain's CDR3 is CASSSDRGDGYTF. CDR3 in DNA: TGTGCCAGCAGCTCGGACAGGGGCGATGGCTACACCTTC.

This chain joins TRBV9 and TRBJ2-1, with D hard to call. Germline CDR1 SGDLS, CDR2 YYNGEE. V lost 4 bases, J lost 3 bases, and 20 bases lay in between. The CDR3 has 17 amino acids. In nucleotides, the CDR3 is TGTGCCAGCAGCCCGGCCCCAGGAGACTCTCTCTACAATGAGCAGTTCTTC. Its protein is CASSPAPGDSLYNEQFF.

The chain couples TRBV19 to TRBJ1-2, with no clear D. This CDR3 spans 13 amino acids. Germline lookup yields CDR1 LNHDA and CDR2 SQIVND (reference sequence). Deletions cut 11 bases from V and 6 bases from J, with 19 bases between. The CDR3 sequence: CAPEMGGRDGYTF. The CDR3 nucleotides are TGTGCCCCCGAGATGGGAGGACGGGATGGCTACACCTTC.

This chain joins TRBV2 and TRBJ2-3, with 10 positions matching TRBD2. V was clipped by 8 bases and J by 5 bases; unmatched bases: 10. This CDR3 comprises 15 residues. CDR1 is SNHLY, CDR2 FYNNEI, per germline. This chain's CDR3 is CASRLGTSVQDTQYF. In DNA, the CDR3 is TGTGCCAGCCGGCTCGGGACTAGCGTACAAGATACGCAGTATTTT.

CDR3 sequence reads: CASSFQYEQFF. The CDR3, as DNA: TGTGCCAGCAGTTTCCAATATGAGCAGTTCTTC. J is TRBJ2-1 and V is TRBV12-3 or TRBV12-4; D gene ambiguous. The CDR3 is 11 amino acids. V was trimmed by 3 bases and J by 8 bases, leaving 5 bases between them.

This clone was detected only once. V usage is TRBV6-2 or TRBV6-3 and J usage is TRBJ2-7; no firm D call. Germline V gene data show CDR1 as MNHEY and CDR2 as SVGEGT. V lost 4 bases, J lost 6 bases, and 16 bases lay in between. This CDR3 has 14 residues. As DNA, the CDR3 is TGTGCCAGCAGTTCCGTCGGATCAGGCCGCGAGCAGTACTTC. Translation gives CASSSVGSGREQYF.